Each of the 23 T cell receptor beta chains below was sequenced from the same sample in a study of blood T cells in healthy people across ages (dated by TCRdb to between 2014 and 2017). The library was made by 5' RACE. The sequencing machine was an Illumina HiSeq 2500. The second PCR ran for about 7 to 11 cycles and used a J-beta primer mix along with a sample-barcoded 5' primer. TCRdb trimmed the raw reads at Q25, called clones with MiXCR and kept productive beta chains. Rows with a matching CDR3 protein are joined into one entry that keeps the most common DNA and genes. This sample lists 950,000 to 1,200,000 distinct CDR3 sequences; around two fifths were detected once. Of the sample, around 13% is held by the ten largest clones. The specimen was blood. These receptors were collected from a man between 18 and 29 years old in good health.

Points on this clonotype: One end of the junction does not line up with germline, which may come from a read error. The chain uses TRBV15 and TRBJ2-7; no firm D call. The germline gives CDR1 LNHNV, CDR2 YYDKDF (reference sequence). CDR3 size: 13 residues. The CDR3 DNA sequence: TGTGCCACCAGTAGAGAAGAAAGGAATGAGCAGTACTTC. It specifies CATSREERNEQYF.

This clonotype was seen a few times. This CDR3 is CSARLEGAAATEAFF. The CDR3 nucleotides read TGCAGTGCTAGGTTGGAGGGAGCGGCGGCCACTGAAGCTTTCTTT. The chain employs TRBV20-1 and TRBJ1-1; D is undetermined. The V gene lost 3 bases and the J gene lost 4 bases, with 18 bases spanning the gap. The CDR3 runs to 15 residues. The V gene's germline CDR1 is DFQATT and CDR2 SNEGSKA (reference sequence).

The chain recombines TRBV19 with TRBJ2-1; the D gene could be TRBD1 or TRBD2 (6 bases each). The V gene lost 6 bases and the J gene lost 5 bases, with 14 bases spanning the gap. CDR1 and CDR2 (germline): LNHDA, SQIVND (reference sequence). The CDR3 loop spans 14 amino acids. The CDR3 loop reads CASRGGGRNNEQFF. The CDR3 bases are TGTGCCAGTAGAGGAGGGGGACGGAACAATGAGCAGTTCTTC.

This rearrangement joins TRBV7-2 to TRBJ1-3; D perhaps matches TRBD1 (5 bases). Germline V gene sequence: CDR1 SGHTA, CDR2 FQGNSA. V was shortened by 1 base and J by 1 base, with 17 bases between the two germline ends. The CDR3 loop spans 18 amino acids. CDR3 DNA sequence: TGTGCCAGCAGCTTAGGTAGTTCGCCTGGGGGTTCTGGAAACACCATATATTTT. It is translated as CASSLGSSPGGSGNTIYF. Full variable domain (remainder filled in from reference TRBV7-2 and TRBJ1-3): GAGVSQSPSNKVTEKGKDVELRCDPISGHTALYWYRQSLGQGLEFLIYFQGNSAPDKSGLPSDRFSAERTGGSVSTLTIQRTQQEDSAVYLCASSLGSSPGGSGNTIYFGEGSWLTVV.

V and J are TRBV5-1 and TRBJ1-1; 7 positions agree with TRBD1. Germline values: CDR1 SGHRS, CDR2 YFSETQ. This CDR3 is 14 amino acids long. Losses at the gene ends were 4 bases for V and 4 bases for J; bases not matched to a gene: 7. The CDR3 is CASSQGVSITEAFF. The CDR3, as DNA: TGCGCCAGCAGCCAGGGGGTTTCGATCACTGAAGCTTTCTTT.

This clonotype appeared a few times. The chain recombines TRBV15 with TRBJ1-4, with 8 bases fitting TRBD1. V lost 5 bases, J lost 0 bases, and 11 bases stayed unmatched. The CDR3 spans 18 residues. Germline V gene data show CDR1 as LNHNV and CDR2 as YYDKDF (reference sequence). In nucleotides, the CDR3 is TGTGCCACCAGCGTCGGACAGGGCCCAAGTACAACTAATGAAAAACTGTTTTTT. Its translation: CATSVGQGPSTTNEKLFF.

The chain links TRBV29-1 to TRBJ2-7; 9 nucleotides match TRBD2. Germline lookup yields CDR1 SQVTM and CDR2 ANQGSEA. CDR3 length: 14 residues. The junction had 6 bases not matched to a gene; V was cut back by 6 bases and J by 0 bases. The CDR3 region has the DNA TGCAGCGTGGGGACTAGCCACCTCTCCTACGAGCAGTACTTC. Residues: CSVGTSHLSYEQYF.

There are many counts of this clonotype. J is TRBJ2-3 and V is TRBV27; TRBD1 is a possible D gene (6 bases). The CDR3 has 17 residues. Germline loops: CDR1 MNHEY, CDR2 SMNVEV (reference sequence). The V gene lost 6 bases and the J gene lost 0 bases, with 19 bases spanning the gap. The CDR3 is CASSYTDRTLSTDTQYF. CDR3 coding DNA: TGTGCCAGCAGCTACACTGACAGGACCCTTAGCACAGATACGCAGTATTTT.

V and J are TRBV28 and TRBJ1-1, with D uncertain. CDR1 and CDR2 from the germline V gene are MDHEN and SYDVKM. V was trimmed by 6 bases and J by 7 bases, leaving 15 bases between them. CDR3 size: 13 residues. The CDR3 loop reads CASSLKVRLEAFF. The CDR3 coding sequence is TGTGCCAGCAGCCTAAAAGTCCGGCTTGAAGCTTTCTTT.

CDR3 residues: CASSLAPDGEAFF. The CDR3 nucleotides read TGCGCCAGCAGCTTGGCCCCCGACGGAGAAGCTTTCTTT. V is TRBV5-1 and J is TRBJ1-1; D ambiguous. Looked up from germline, CDR1 is SGHRS and CDR2 is YFSETQ. Trimming cost V 0 bases and J 8 bases, with 11 bases left between them. This CDR3 contains 13 residues.

J is TRBJ2-1 and V is TRBV21-1; the table gives TRBD1 as D, unverified against the DNA. TRBV21-1 is a pseudogene segment. This CDR3 comprises 9 residues. Here the CDR3 DNA reads TGTGCCATCGGGACAGGGGTGTTCTTC. This gives the protein CAIGTGVFF.

The chain uses TRBV20-1 and TRBJ2-5; D might be TRBD2 (5 bases). Germline CDR1 reads DFQATT; CDR2 reads SNEGSKA (reference sequence). Deletions cut 5 bases from V and 3 bases from J, with 13 bases between. The CDR3 loop spans 13 amino acids. This CDR3 is CSASLDWEETQYF. The DNA for the CDR3 is TGCAGTGCTTCCCTGGACTGGGAAGAGACCCAGTACTTC.

This clonotype has ten or more counts. Since a much larger clone is just one base distant, this may be a read error. This sequence joins TRBV6-5 and TRBJ1-6; no reliable D call. The germline V gene encodes CDR1 MNHEY and CDR2 SVGAGI. The CDR3 is made up of 16 amino acids. The CDR3 sequence is CASSYGMEFGNSPPHF. The CDR3 DNA reads as TGTGCCAGCAGTTACGGTATGGAGTTCGGGAATTCACCCCCCCACTTT.

This clonotype was recorded at least ten times. The rearrangement uses TRBV7-2 and TRBJ1-1; D might be TRBD1 (5 bases). Germline CDR1 SGHTA, CDR2 FQGNSA. V lost 0 bases to trimming and J lost 1 base, with 9 bases between them. The CDR3 has 15 amino acids. DNA of the CDR3: TGTGCCAGCAGCTTAGCTGCGACAGAGAACACTGAAGCTTTCTTT. This codes for CASSLAATENTEAFF.

The gene calls are TRBV9 and TRBJ1-4, with D uncertain. CDR1 and CDR2 (germline): SGDLS, YYNGEE. The CDR3 runs 14 residues. Trimming took off 0 bases at V and 4 bases at J, with 7 bases between the two ends. The CDR3 sequence: CASSVDGLNEKLFF. As DNA, the CDR3 is TGTGCCAGCAGCGTAGACGGCCTTAATGAAAAACTGTTTTTT.

This rearrangement joins TRBV20-1 to TRBJ2-3, with 7 bases fitting TRBD2. CDR1 and CDR2 from the germline V gene are DFQATT and SNEGSKA (reference sequence). V shed 4 bases, J shed 1 base, and the junction held 5 bases outside the gene matches. This CDR3 region has 14 residues. The chain's CDR3 is CSAISGRGTDTQYF. CDR3 sequence (DNA): TGCAGTGCTATTAGCGGGCGCGGCACAGATACGCAGTATTTT.

The J gene is TRBJ2-2, the V gene TRBV4-3; 9 nucleotides line up with TRBD2. The CDR3 extends over 23 amino acids. Germline V lookup: CDR1 LGHNA, CDR2 YSLEER. The ends lost 3 bases at V and 0 bases at J; junction bases unmatched: 23. The CDR3 DNA is TGCGCCAGCAGCCAGAGACCTCTCAGGGTAGCGGGGGCCCCACGGACGAACACCGGGGAGCTGTTTTTT. This sequence encodes CASSQRPLRVAGAPRTNTGELFF.

The chain joins TRBV20-1 to TRBJ1-1; 8 nucleotides agree with TRBD1. The germline V gene has CDR1 DFQATT and CDR2 SNEGSKA (reference sequence). This CDR3 contains 14 residues. Germline trimming cut 4 bases from V and 3 bases from J; bases unmatched to any gene: 7. This chain's CDR3 is CSATGGYGDTEAFF. CDR3 nucleotide sequence: TGCAGTGCTACAGGGGGCTATGGGGACACTGAAGCTTTCTTT.

This clonotype was seen a few times. The chain uses TRBV7-9 and TRBJ2-4; D unresolved. This CDR3 comprises 13 residues. In germline, CDR1 is SEHNR, CDR2 FQNEAQ (reference sequence). V gave up 1 base and J gave up 5 bases, with 6 bases separating them. This CDR3 reads CASSLVSENIQYF. CDR3 coding DNA: TGTGCCAGCAGCTTAGTCAGCGAAAACATTCAGTACTTC.

Only a few counts were recorded for this clonotype. The rearrangement uses TRBV19 and TRBJ2-1; weak D call: TRBD1 (6 bases). Germline V gene lookup returns CDR1 LNHDA and CDR2 SQIVND (reference sequence). Deletions cut 5 bases from V and 9 bases from J, with 14 bases between. CDR3 length: 13 amino acids. CDR3 in DNA: TGTGCCAGTAGTCCGGACAGCGGCGGTGAGCAGTTCTTC. Translated, it gives CASSPDSGGEQFF.

The chain carries TRBV24-1 and TRBJ2-1, with D unresolved. The CDR3 contains 12 residues. The germline CDR1 and CDR2 sequences are KGHDR and SFDVKD. V was pared by 5 bases and J by 10 bases, with 11 bases between. The CDR3 DNA is TGTGCCACCAGTGGAGCCTCGACCGAGCAGTTCTTC. It specifies CATSGASTEQFF.

The chain joins TRBV9 to TRBJ2-1; D uncertain. The germline V gene encodes CDR1 SGDLS and CDR2 YYNGEE. Trimming took off 0 bases at V and 5 bases at J, with 6 bases between the two ends. The CDR3 runs to 13 residues. The CDR3 loop reads CASSVVGNNEQFF. The CDR3 DNA follows: TGTGCCAGCAGCGTAGTAGGGAACAATGAGCAGTTCTTC. Supplemented by reference TRBV9 and TRBJ2-1, the full variable domain reads DSGVTQTPKHLITATGQRVTLRCSPRSGDLSVYWYQQSLDQGLQFLIQYYNGEERAKGNILERFSAQQFPDLHSELNLSSLELGDSALYFCASSVVGNNEQFFGPGTRLTVL.

As for this clonotype: One junction end does not reproduce the germline sequence, and a read error may be involved. J is TRBJ2-2 and V is TRBV7-9, with D unresolved. The length of the CDR3 is 13 residues. Germline assignment: CDR1 SEHNR and CDR2 FQNEAQ (reference sequence). The CDR3 here is CASSQTNIGELFF. The CDR3 DNA reads as TGTGCCAGCAGCCAGACGAACATCGGGGAGCTGTTTTTT.